The entry below describes one TCR beta chain. Original data processing: Using reference gene primer amplification, nucleated cell counts were estimated. The data were produced by immunoSEQ multiplex PCR, yet TCRdb's version contains in-frame clones alone and is incomplete. Clone size and V and J calls were adopted from that table, with D and trimming inferred from the DNA. The sample lists approximately 240,000 clones; 85% were seen once. This sample is part of a study of blood T cell repertoires in COVID-19. Study context: The study drew acute and convalescent COVID-19 samples from the United States, Italy and Spain. T cells, B-cell-depleted T cells, or PBMCs supplied cDNA or gDNA.

Germline lookup yields CDR1 LNHDA and CDR2 SQIVND (reference sequence). The junction had 7 bases not matched to a gene; V was cut back by 5 bases and J by 7 bases. This CDR3 has 14 residues. This sequence joins TRBV19 and TRBJ1-4; 7 bases align to TRBD1. This TCR came from a woman aged 60-75 years with active or convalescent COVID-19. Sequenced material: peripheral blood. CDR3 in DNA: TGTGCCAGTAGTCCTCAGGGGGTTGGTGAAAAACTGTTTTTT. This encodes CASSPQGVGEKLFF.